The present entry profiles one T cell receptor (beta chain) with its context. The antigen is unknown. This sample is drawn from a study of cytomegalovirus exposure and HLA in healthy donors. The PCR ran on 60 Vbeta and 13 Jbeta primers. Repertoires were generated with immunoSEQ multiplex PCR, while TCRdb's copy carries only in-frame clones and drops some. The table gives about 140,000 clones; the top ten clones make up approximately 2% of it. Regarding the study as a whole: Across donors, sequencing depth was assumed by presence/absence analyses to be roughly uniform. A prior analysis recorded that most TCR beta V segments were productive about 90% or about 30% of the time. Highly shared sequence variants in one cluster were likely a sequencing artifact.

The germline gives CDR1 SGHNT, CDR2 YYREEE (reference sequence). V shed 2 bases and J shed 1 base, with 6 bases lying between them. The CDR3 sequence is 13 residues long. Sequencing input: PBMCs. The receptor was derived from a woman younger than 35 in good health and CMV-seronegative. J is TRBJ1-1 and V is TRBV5-4, with no clear D. The CDR3 sequence is CASSFSSNTEAFF. For the CDR3, the DNA is TGTGCCAGCAGCTTTTCGTCGAACACTGAAGCTTTCTTT.